A selection of T cell receptor beta chains follows, all from one sample in a study of T cell clones after liver transplantation. The protocol was immunoSEQ multiplex PCR, while the TCRdb copy is restricted to in-frame clones and leaves out a portion. The sample holds approximately 6,100 clones, 81% seen once. Sample: CD8+ T cells from blood, taken before liver transplant. The origin of the receptors is a human donor who received a liver transplant. CDR3s include the opening cysteine and the closing phenylalanine or tryptophan. The D gene is left open where the match is weak. Expanded clones get a size class; other rows say once, few or many, or leave the size out.

V: TRBV7-6; D: TRBD1; size: .; J: TRBJ2-5; CDR3: CASSPGTAYQETQYF; DNA: TGTGCCAGCAGCCCTGGGACAGCGTACCAAGAGACCCAGTACTTC
V: TRBV6-5; D: .; size: .; J: TRBJ1-3; CDR3: CASSPTESGNTIYF; DNA: TGTGCCAGCAGCCCCACGGAGTCTGGAAACACCATATATTTT
V: TRBV12-5; D: .; size: .; J: TRBJ2-7; CDR3: CASGLGQNEQYF; DNA: TGTGCTAGTGGTTTAGGACAGAACGAGCAGTACTTC
V: TRBV14; D: .; size: .; J: TRBJ2-5; CDR3: CASSFLETQYF; DNA: TGTGCCAGCAGCTTCCTAGAGACCCAGTACTTC
V: TRBV4-3; D: .; size: .; J: TRBJ2-3; CDR3: CASSQSQDEYSTDTQYF; DNA: TGCGCCAGCAGCCAATCACAGGACGAATATAGCACAGATACGCAGTATTTT
V: TRBV28; D: TRBD1; size: .; J: TRBJ2-7; CDR3: CASSVNRGHREQYF; DNA: TGTGCCAGCAGTGTGAACAGGGGTCATAGGGAGCAGTACTTC
V: TRBV19; D: TRBD2; size: once; J: TRBJ2-3; CDR3: CASSIVWLAGGSTDTQYF; DNA: TGTGCCAGTAGTATAGTCTGGCTAGCGGGAGGTAGCACAGATACGCAGTATTTT
V: TRBV5-6; D: .; size: .; J: TRBJ1-2; CDR3: CASNGRQHYGYTF; DNA: TGTGCCAGCAACGGCAGGCAGCACTATGGCTACACCTTC
V: TRBV4-1; D: .; size: .; J: TRBJ2-4; CDR3: CASSQGRLAKNIQYF; DNA: TGCGCCAGCAGCCAAGGGCGGCTAGCCAAAAACATTCAGTACTTC
V: TRBV6-5; D: .; size: .; J: TRBJ2-3; CDR3: CASSYSGGGWTDTQYF; DNA: TGTGCCAGCAGTTACTCCGGGGGAGGATGGACAGATACGCAGTATTTT
V: TRBV9; D: .; size: .; J: TRBJ1-1; CDR3: CASSVQGNTEAFF; DNA: TGTGCCAGCAGCGTACAGGGGAACACTGAAGCTTTCTTT
V: TRBV7-6; D: .; size: .; J: TRBJ2-1; CDR3: CASSLRGGNVVNEQFF; DNA: TGTGCCAGCAGTCTTAGAGGGGGTAATGTGGTGAATGAGCAGTTCTTC
V: TRBV18; D: .; size: .; J: TRBJ1-5; CDR3: CASSPWNRDPNQPQHF; DNA: TGTGCCAGCTCACCATGGAACAGGGACCCCAATCAGCCCCAGCATTTT
V: TRBV2; D: .; size: .; J: TRBJ2-3; CDR3: CASIYTGDTQYF; DNA: TGTGCCAGCATTTATACAGGGGATACGCAGTATTTT
V: TRBV4-2; D: .; size: medium-sized; J: TRBJ2-3; CDR3: CASSPKDGSGTDTQYF; DNA: TGTGCCAGCAGTCCTAAGGACGGGAGTGGCACAGATACGCAGTATTTT
V: TRBV9; D: .; size: .; J: TRBJ2-3; CDR3: CASSVEMEAGPHPSLDTQYF; DNA: TGTGCCAGCAGCGTAGAAATGGAGGCGGGCCCGCATCCCAGCCTAGATACGCAGTATTTT
V: TRBV27; D: .; size: .; J: TRBJ2-5; CDR3: CASSLGRRGTQYF; DNA: TGTGCCAGCAGTTTAGGAAGGAGGGGGACCCAGTACTTC
V: TRBV4-3; D: .; size: large; J: TRBJ2-7; CDR3: CASSQDRGSSYEQYF; DNA: TGCGCCAGCAGCCAAGATAGGGGGAGCTCCTACGAGCAGTACTTC
V: TRBV7-6; D: .; size: few; J: TRBJ1-1; CDR3: CASSSSTEAFF; DNA: TGTGCCAGCAGCTCTAGCACTGAAGCTTTCTTT
V: TRBV6-5; D: .; size: .; J: TRBJ2-1; CDR3: CASAPGRASYNEQFF; DNA: TGTGCCAGTGCCCCCGGGCGGGCCTCCTACAATGAGCAGTTCTTC
V: TRBV19; D: .; size: .; J: TRBJ1-1; CDR3: CASSLPGSTEAFF; DNA: TGTGCCAGTAGTTTGCCGGGCTCCACTGAAGCTTTCTTT
V: TRBV4-3; D: TRBD1; size: .; J: TRBJ2-7; CDR3: CASSQYGTDRGLYEQYF; DNA: TGCGCCAGCAGCCAATATGGAACCGACAGGGGCCTCTACGAGCAGTACTTC
V: TRBV9; D: .; size: .; J: TRBJ2-7; CDR3: CASSVGANYEQYF; DNA: TGTGCCAGCAGCGTAGGGGCAAACTACGAGCAGTACTTC
V: TRBV7-9; D: .; size: .; J: TRBJ1-1; CDR3: CASSSSSERNTEAFF; DNA: TGTGCCAGCAGCTCATCCTCGGAGAGGAACACTGAAGCTTTCTTT
V: TRBV27; D: .; size: few; J: TRBJ1-5; CDR3: CASSAHPLNQPQHF; DNA: TGTGCCAGCAGTGCTCACCCGCTCAATCAGCCCCAGCATTTT
V: TRBV11-2; D: .; size: .; J: TRBJ2-3; CDR3: CASSVFTDTQYF; DNA: TGTGCCAGCAGCGTGTTCACAGATACGCAGTATTTT
V: TRBV7-9; D: TRBD1; size: once; J: TRBJ2-2; CDR3: CASSGGQTNTGELFF; DNA: TGTGCCAGCAGCGGGGGACAGACGAACACCGGGGAGCTGTTTTTT
V: TRBV4-2; D: .; size: few; J: TRBJ1-1; CDR3: CASSQFSPNTEAFF; DNA: TGTGCCAGCAGCCAATTCAGTCCGAACACTGAAGCTTTCTTT
V: TRBV7-2; D: .; size: once; J: TRBJ2-5; CDR3: CASREVGDGQETQYF; DNA: TGTGCCAGCAGAGAGGTGGGGGACGGGCAAGAGACCCAGTACTTC
V: TRBV25-1; D: .; size: few; J: TRBJ2-3; CDR3: CASSEARTLDTQYF; DNA: TGTGCCAGCAGTGAAGCCAGGACTTTAGATACGCAGTATTTT
V: TRBV19; D: .; size: .; J: TRBJ1-4; CDR3: CASNYLWGTNEKLFF; DNA: TGTGCCAGTAACTATCTGTGGGGAACTAATGAAAAACTGTTTTTT
V: TRBV7-9; D: .; size: .; J: TRBJ1-4; CDR3: CASRPDPGNEKLFF; DNA: TGTGCCAGCAGACCCGACCCTGGGAATGAAAAACTGTTTTTT
V: TRBV5-6; D: TRBD2; size: .; J: TRBJ2-7; CDR3: CASSGTGGLAGSYEQYF; DNA: TGTGCCAGCAGCGGGACAGGAGGACTAGCGGGTTCCTACGAGCAGTACTTC
V: TRBV7-9; D: .; size: .; J: TRBJ2-3; CDR3: CASSPRLDTQYF; DNA: TGTGCCAGCAGCCCCCGGCTGGATACGCAGTATTTT
V: TRBV7-3; D: TRBD2; size: .; J: TRBJ2-3; CDR3: CASSLQASGRVDTQYF; DNA: TGTGCCAGCAGCTTACAGGCTAGCGGGAGGGTAGATACGCAGTATTTT
V: TRBV6-6; D: .; size: .; J: TRBJ2-2; CDR3: CASSYSEGNTGELFF; DNA: TGTGCCAGCAGTTACTCGGAGGGAAACACCGGGGAGCTGTTTTTT
V: TRBV7-6; D: TRBD1; size: .; J: TRBJ2-7; CDR3: CASSKTGSDEQYF; DNA: TGTGCCAGCAGCAAGACAGGGTCGGACGAGCAGTACTTC
V: TRBV6-5; D: TRBD1; size: .; J: TRBJ1-5; CDR3: CASTRTGEGQPQHF; DNA: TGTGCCAGCACTCGGACAGGGGAAGGGCAGCCCCAGCATTTT
V: TRBV29-1; D: .; size: .; J: TRBJ2-7; CDR3: CSYTPGSGGYEQYF; DNA: TGCAGTTATACCCCGGGGTCCGGAGGCTACGAGCAGTACTTC
V: TRBV27; D: .; size: .; J: TRBJ2-4; CDR3: CASSSQDKENIQYF; DNA: TGTGCCAGCAGCTCGCAGGACAAGGAAAACATTCAGTACTTC
V: TRBV6-6; D: .; size: few; J: TRBJ1-4; CDR3: CASSSNEKLFF; DNA: TGTGCCAGCAGTTCAAATGAAAAACTGTTTTTT
V: TRBV11-2; D: .; size: few; J: TRBJ2-5; CDR3: CASSALDFQETQYF; DNA: TGTGCCAGCAGCGCCCTGGACTTCCAAGAGACCCAGTACTTC
V: TRBV5-1; D: .; size: few; J: TRBJ2-7; CDR3: CASSFDPGEQYF; DNA: TGCGCCAGCAGCTTCGATCCGGGCGAGCAGTACTTC
V: TRBV27; D: .; size: .; J: TRBJ1-1; CDR3: CASSPSTGVRFTEAFF; DNA: TGTGCCAGCAGTCCGAGTACAGGCGTCCGTTTCACTGAAGCTTTCTTT
V: TRBV7-2; D: TRBD2; size: .; J: TRBJ2-5; CDR3: CASSFGGGEETQYF; DNA: TGTGCCAGCAGCTTCGGTGGGGGGGAAGAGACCCAGTACTTC
V: TRBV7-3; D: TRBD2; size: .; J: TRBJ2-7; CDR3: CASSPGTPGRREDSYEQYF; DNA: TGTGCCAGCAGCCCCGGGACACCTGGAAGGCGGGAGGACTCCTACGAGCAGTACTTC
V: TRBV21-1; D: .; size: .; J: TRBJ1-4; CDR3: CATGPSQGANNEKLFF; DNA: TGTGCCACGGGACCCTCACAGGGGGCGAATAATGAAAAACTGTTTTTT
V: TRBV23-1; D: .; size: .; J: TRBJ2-6; CDR3: CASSQKLTSGANVLTF; DNA: TGCGCCAGCAGTCAGAAGCTGACCTCTGGGGCCAACGTCCTGACTTTC
V: TRBV25-1; D: .; size: few; J: TRBJ2-6; CDR3: CASSESGEANVLTF; DNA: TGTGCCAGCAGTGAATCGGGGGAGGCCAACGTCCTGACTTTC
V: TRBV19; D: .; size: .; J: TRBJ1-2; CDR3: CASLKRNYGYTF; DNA: TGTGCCAGCCTTAAACGGAACTATGGCTACACCTTC
V: TRBV4-2; D: .; size: .; J: TRBJ1-1; CDR3: CASSPAPGEAFF; DNA: TGTGCCAGCAGCCCAGCACCGGGTGAAGCTTTCTTT
V: TRBV7-9; D: .; size: .; J: TRBJ2-7; CDR3: CASSPRQGPYEQYF; DNA: TGTGCCAGCAGCCCCCGCCAGGGTCCCTACGAGCAGTACTTC
V: TRBV6-5; D: .; size: .; J: TRBJ1-5; CDR3: CASSYSSMPDQPQHF; DNA: TGTGCCAGCAGTTACTCGAGTATGCCGGATCAGCCCCAGCATTTT
V: TRBV7-2; D: .; size: once; J: TRBJ1-2; CDR3: CASSLDRTPGDGYTF; DNA: TGTGCCAGCAGCTTAGACAGGACACCAGGCGATGGCTACACCTTC
V: TRBV5-6; D: TRBD1; size: medium-sized; J: TRBJ2-1; CDR3: CASSQTGTGFDEQFF; DNA: TGTGCCAGCAGTCAGACCGGGACAGGGTTTGATGAGCAGTTCTTC
V: TRBV7-9; D: TRBD1; size: once; J: TRBJ2-1; CDR3: CASSPRGQGLGVSDNEQFF; DNA: TGTGCCAGCAGCCCACGGGGACAGGGATTAGGAGTATCGGATAATGAGCAGTTCTTC
V: TRBV4-1; D: TRBD2; size: .; J: TRBJ2-7; CDR3: CASSQPTSGRNEQYF; DNA: TGCGCCAGCAGCCAACCAACTAGCGGGAGGAACGAGCAGTACTTC
V: TRBV19; D: TRBD2; size: few; J: TRBJ2-5; CDR3: CATTRGLAGRETQYF; DNA: TGTGCCACTACGAGGGGACTAGCGGGGCGAGAGACCCAGTACTTC
V: TRBV4-3; D: TRBD2; size: .; J: TRBJ2-1; CDR3: CASSLSGTSADNEQFF; DNA: TGCGCCAGCAGCCTCTCAGGGACTAGCGCGGACAATGAGCAGTTCTTC